Included here is one TCR beta chain sequence, with context. The sample belongs to a study of T cell responses to AZD1222 COVID-19 vaccine. Repertoires were generated with immunoSEQ multiplex PCR, while TCRdb's copy carries only in-frame clones and drops some. The data hold roughly 100,000 clones, with about 93% observed a single time. The CDR3 covers 15 residues. Germline V gene sequence: CDR1 SGHKS, CDR2 YYEKEE (reference sequence). Between the trimmed V and J ends, which lost 2 bases and 2 bases, there was a span of 13 bases. This TCR was sampled from an adult in good health. Here the sequenced sample was peripheral blood, taken on day 0 of AZD1222 vaccination. The chain employs TRBV5-5 and TRBJ1-1, with D maybe TRBD1 (6 bases). In DNA form, the CDR3 reads TGTGCCAGCAGCTTACTACAGGGATTTAACACTGAAGCTTTCTTT. Its protein is CASSLLQGFNTEAFF.